The rows below give T cell receptor beta chains drawn from one sample of a study of T cell responses to AZD1222 COVID-19 vaccine. This table comes from immunoSEQ multiplex PCR, and its TCRdb copy is limited to in-frame clones, with some not included. This repertoire shows more than 90,000 clones, roughly 86% found once; its top ten account for under 1.5%. Source: peripheral blood, taken on day 0 of AZD1222 vaccination. These receptors all stem from an adult in good health. CDR3s include the opening cysteine and the closing phenylalanine or tryptophan. The D gene is left open where the match is weak. The listing skips clone size in some rows; elsewhere it reads once, few, many or a size class.

TRBJ1-3,NA,TRBV28,NA,CASTTWSGNTIYF,TGTGCCAGCACCACGTGGAGTGGAAACACCATATATTTT
TRBJ2-6,once,TRBV27,NA,CASSTSSGANVLTF,TGTGCCAGCAGTACGAGCTCTGGGGCCAACGTCCTGACTTTC
TRBJ1-5,NA,TRBV7-2,TRBD1,CASRGNRGPQHF,TGTGCCAGCAGGGGAAACAGGGGGCCCCAGCATTTT
TRBJ2-1,NA,TRBV5-6,NA,CASSKYNEQFF,TGTGCCAGCAGCAAGTACAATGAGCAGTTCTTC
TRBJ1-5,NA,TRBV15,TRBD1,CATSRDHAGGSGNQPQHF,TGTGCCACCAGCAGAGATCACGCAGGGGGCAGTGGCAATCAGCCCCAGCATTTT
TRBJ2-3,NA,TRBV7-9,NA,CASSASGAFYTDTQYF,TGTGCCAGCAGCGCCTCGGGGGCGTTTTACACAGATACGCAGTATTTT
TRBJ1-3,NA,TRBV7-2,NA,CASSLQSQISGNTIYF,TGTGCCAGCAGCTTACAGAGTCAGATCTCTGGAAACACCATATATTTT
TRBJ2-5,NA,TRBV4-2,NA,CASSQGRAEETQYF,TGTGCCAGCAGCCAAGGGAGGGCCGAAGAGACCCAGTACTTC
TRBJ2-1,NA,TRBV7-2,TRBD1,CASSLVSGQGGNEQFF,TGTGCCAGCAGCTTAGTCTCGGGACAGGGAGGGAATGAGCAGTTCTTC
TRBJ2-1,NA,TRBV10-3,TRBD2,CAIGTSGASYNEQFF,TGTGCCATCGGGACTAGCGGGGCCTCCTACAATGAGCAGTTCTTC
TRBJ2-1,NA,TRBV9,TRBD1,CASSPQFEKGGHEQFF,TGTGCCAGCAGCCCCCAATTTGAAAAAGGGGGCCATGAGCAGTTCTTC
TRBJ2-7,NA,TRBV7-2,TRBD2,CASSWVGRELNEQYF,TGTGCCAGCAGCTGGGTGGGGCGGGAGCTGAACGAGCAGTACTTC
TRBJ1-6,NA,TRBV10-1,NA,CASSESSACGAFNSPLHF,TGCGCCAGCAGTGAGTCCTCCGCGTGCGGCGCCTTTAATTCACCCCTCCACTTT
TRBJ1-1,NA,TRBV7-9,TRBD1,CASSPRGGLNTEAFF,TGTGCCAGCAGCCCCAGGGGGGGGTTGAACACTGAAGCTTTCTTT
TRBJ2-1,NA,TRBV6-5,TRBD2,CASSYPASGREVEQFF,TGTGCCAGCAGTTACCCAGCTAGCGGGAGGGAGGTTGAGCAGTTCTTC
TRBJ1-1,NA,TRBV6-5,NA,CASSYRLDAGEAFF,TGTGCCAGCAGTTACCGATTGGACGCGGGTGAAGCTTTCTTT
TRBJ1-6,NA,TRBV7-2,NA,CASSLGWGNNSPLHF,TGTGCCAGCAGCTTAGGATGGGGGAATAATTCACCCCTCCACTTT
TRBJ1-4,NA,TRBV25-1,TRBD1,CASSAGQGAVEKLFF,TGTGCCAGCAGTGCGGGACAGGGGGCAGTGGAAAAACTGTTTTTT
TRBJ1-1,NA,TRBV28,NA,CASSPSLLTGPQLNTEAFF,TGTGCCAGCAGTCCTTCCCTACTGACAGGACCACAATTGAACACTGAAGCTTTCTTT
TRBJ2-4,NA,TRBV5-1,NA,CASSSLLAKNIQYF,TGCGCCAGCAGCTCCTTACTAGCCAAAAACATTCAGTACTTC
TRBJ2-7,NA,TRBV29-1,TRBD2,CSVEGSSSGTLYEQYF,TGCAGCGTTGAAGGATCGTCTAGCGGGACCCTCTACGAGCAGTACTTC
TRBJ2-2,NA,TRBV13,NA,CASSLVGANTGELFF,TGTGCCAGCAGCTTAGTGGGTGCGAACACCGGGGAGCTGTTTTTT
TRBJ2-2,NA,TRBV19,NA,CASSRQSNTGELFF,TGTGCCAGTAGTCGGCAGTCGAACACCGGGGAGCTGTTTTTT
TRBJ1-1,many,TRBV29-1,TRBD1,CSGHRGPNTEAFF,TGCAGCGGCCACAGGGGCCCGAACACTGAAGCTTTCTTT
TRBJ2-4,once,TRBV4-1,TRBD1,CASSQSQGPQNIQYF,TGCGCCAGCAGCCAGTCACAGGGGCCACAAAACATTCAGTACTTC
TRBJ1-1,once,TRBV20-1,NA,CSSSGGGPNTEAFF,TGCAGTTCCAGTGGTGGAGGACCAAACACTGAAGCTTTCTTT
TRBJ1-1,NA,TRBV6-5,NA,CASSYSGVGTEAFF,TGTGCCAGCAGTTACTCGGGCGTGGGGACTGAAGCTTTCTTT
TRBJ1-2,few,TRBV5-6,NA,CASSLPQSGRNYGYTF,TGTGCCAGCAGCTTGCCCCAGTCGGGCAGAAACTATGGCTACACCTTC
TRBJ2-2,NA,TRBV28,TRBD1,CASSRWGGTGINTGELFF,TGTGCCAGCAGTCGGTGGGGTGGGACAGGGATCAACACCGGGGAGCTGTTTTTT
TRBJ2-3,NA,TRBV7-3,NA,CASSQGDPGADTQYF,TGTGCCAGCAGCCAGGGAGACCCAGGGGCAGATACGCAGTATTTT
TRBJ2-3,NA,TRBV10-3,NA,CAISESGRGGGTQYF,TGTGCCATCAGTGAGTCCGGGCGCGGTGGGGGTACGCAGTATTTT
TRBJ1-1,NA,TRBV11-2,TRBD1,CASSLGGTGEAFF,TGTGCCAGCAGCTTAGGGGGGACAGGGGAAGCTTTCTTT
TRBJ1-3,NA,TRBV1,NA,CTSSPTGGSGNTIYF,TGCACCAGCAGCCCAACAGGGGGTTCTGGAAACACCATATATTTT
TRBJ2-7,NA,TRBV14,NA,CASSQRGPYYEQYF,TGTGCCAGCAGCCAAAGGGGCCCTTATTACGAGCAGTACTTC
TRBJ2-7,NA,TRBV5-6,NA,CASSPGLASSYEQYF,TGTGCCAGCAGCCCCGGGCTAGCGAGCTCCTACGAGCAGTACTTC
TRBJ2-3,NA,TRBV29-1,NA,CSVASATDTQYF,TGCAGCGTTGCTTCCGCCACAGATACGCAGTATTTT
TRBJ1-2,NA,TRBV9,NA,CASSPGTGNYGYTF,TGTGCCAGCAGCCCCGGGACGGGCAACTATGGCTACACCTTC
TRBJ2-3,NA,TRBV5-6,TRBD2,CASSPLAGGRDTQYF,TGTGCCAGCAGCCCTCTAGCGGGAGGGCGGGATACGCAGTATTTT
TRBJ1-1,once,TRBV6-5,TRBD1,CASDRQGKGTEAFF,TGTGCCAGCGATAGACAGGGGAAGGGGACTGAAGCTTTCTTT
TRBJ1-2,NA,TRBV28,NA,CASSLQLRGGYGYTF,TGTGCCAGCAGTTTACAGTTGAGGGGAGGGTATGGCTACACCTTC
TRBJ1-1,NA,TRBV5-5,NA,CASSLADRNTEAFF,TGTGCCAGCAGCTTGGCCGACAGGAACACTGAAGCTTTCTTT
TRBJ1-1,NA,TRBV3-1/TRBV3-2,NA,CASSQGGFNTEAFF,TGTGCCAGCAGCCAAGGGGGATTTAACACTGAAGCTTTCTTT
TRBJ1-5,NA,TRBV28,NA,CASSAPGGLNQPQHF,TGTGCCAGCAGTGCCCCCGGGGGCCTTAATCAGCCCCAGCATTTT
TRBJ1-5,NA,TRBV10-3,NA,CAISEHGSLNQPQHF,TGTGCCATCAGTGAGCACGGGTCTCTCAATCAGCCCCAGCATTTT
TRBJ2-7,NA,TRBV28,TRBD1,CASSPGTGYSYEQYF,TGTGCCAGCAGTCCCGGGACAGGATACTCCTACGAGCAGTACTTC
TRBJ1-1,NA,TRBV7-2,NA,CASSLGTEAFF,TGTGCCAGCAGCTTGGGTACTGAAGCTTTCTTT
TRBJ1-6,NA,TRBV14,NA,CASSQEWKSPLHF,TGTGCCAGCAGCCAAGAATGGAAATCACCCCTCCACTTT
TRBJ1-3,NA,TRBV3-1/TRBV3-2,NA,CASSQRQAGNTIYF,TGTGCCAGCAGCCAACGTCAGGCTGGAAACACCATATATTTT
TRBJ2-2,NA,TRBV28,NA,CASLSLSTATGELFF,TGTGCCAGTCTCAGTTTATCTACAGCCACCGGGGAGCTGTTTTTT